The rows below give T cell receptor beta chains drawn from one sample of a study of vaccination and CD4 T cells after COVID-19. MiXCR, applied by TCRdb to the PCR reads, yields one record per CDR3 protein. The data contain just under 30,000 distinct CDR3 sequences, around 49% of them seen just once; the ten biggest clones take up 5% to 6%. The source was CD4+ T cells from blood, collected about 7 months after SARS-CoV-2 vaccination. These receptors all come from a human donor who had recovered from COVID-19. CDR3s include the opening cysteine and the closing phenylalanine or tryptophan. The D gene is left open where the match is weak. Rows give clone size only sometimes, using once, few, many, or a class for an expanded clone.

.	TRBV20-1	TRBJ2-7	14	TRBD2	CSATSGLRTYEQYF	TGCAGTGCCACTAGCGGGCTCCGCACCTACGAGCAGTACTTC
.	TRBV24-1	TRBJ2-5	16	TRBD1	CATSDWTDRGLETQYF	TGTGCCACCAGTGATTGGACGGACAGGGGGCTAGAGACCCAGTACTTC
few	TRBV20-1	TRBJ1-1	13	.	CSARDSLNTEAFF	TGCAGTGCTAGAGACAGTTTGAACACTGAAGCTTTCTTT
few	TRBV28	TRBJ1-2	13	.	CASRHDSFYGYTF	TGTGCCAGCAGACATGACAGTTTCTATGGCTACACCTTC
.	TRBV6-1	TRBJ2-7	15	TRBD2	CASSPTGGSSYEQYF	TGTGCCAGCAGCCCGACGGGAGGGAGCTCCTACGAGCAGTACTTC
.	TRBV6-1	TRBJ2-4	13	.	CASSPGGQNIQYF	TGTGCCAGCAGCCCTGGGGGCCAGAACATTCAGTACTTC
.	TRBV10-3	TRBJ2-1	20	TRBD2	CAISSDSGTSGNPSYNEQFF	TGTGCCATCAGTAGCGATTCCGGGACTAGCGGGAATCCATCTTACAATGAGCAGTTCTTC
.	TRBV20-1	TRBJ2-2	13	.	CSARQRRTGELFF	TGCAGTGCCCGACAGAGGCGCACCGGGGAGCTGTTTTTT
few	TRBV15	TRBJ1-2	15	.	CATSRALDLNYGYTF	TGTGCCACCAGCAGAGCTTTGGACCTAAATTATGGCTACACCTTC
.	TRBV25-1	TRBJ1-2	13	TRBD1	CASTQGDRYGYTF	TGTGCCAGCACACAGGGGGACCGTTATGGCTACACCTTC
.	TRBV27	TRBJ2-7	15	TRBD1	CASSPGQGSAYEQYF	TGTGCCAGCAGTCCCGGACAGGGGTCAGCCTACGAGCAGTACTTC
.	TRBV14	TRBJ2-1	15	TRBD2	CASSQRLAGLWGQFF	TGTGCCAGCAGCCAACGGCTAGCGGGATTATGGGGGCAGTTCTTC
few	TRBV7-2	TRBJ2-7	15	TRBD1	CASSLVLGQGGEQYF	TGTGCCAGCAGCTTGGTATTGGGACAGGGTGGCGAGCAGTACTTC
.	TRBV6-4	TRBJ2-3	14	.	CASSDSGGVDTQYF	TGTGCCAGCAGTGACTCCGGAGGGGTCGATACGCAGTATTTT
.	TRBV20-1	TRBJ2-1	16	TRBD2	CSARSLAGEGYNEQFF	TGCAGTGCTAGGTCACTAGCGGGAGAGGGATACAATGAGCAGTTCTTC
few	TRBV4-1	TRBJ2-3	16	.	CASSQAGTYLIDTQYF	TGCGCCAGCAGCCAAGCGGGGACTTATTTGATCGATACGCAGTATTTT
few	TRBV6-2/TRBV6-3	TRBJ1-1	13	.	CASSYGQRTEAFF	TGTGCCAGCAGTTACGGACAGAGGACTGAAGCTTTCTTT
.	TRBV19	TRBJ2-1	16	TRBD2	CASSPQRLAGGGEQFF	TGTGCCAGTAGTCCCCAGAGGCTAGCGGGAGGGGGGGAGCAGTTCTTC
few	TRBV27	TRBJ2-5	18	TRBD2	CASSGHPGLAGGGETQYF	TGTGCCAGCAGTGGTCATCCGGGACTAGCGGGAGGGGGTGAGACCCAGTACTTC
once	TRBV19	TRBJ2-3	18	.	CASSIHPKIDKNTDTQYF	TGTGCCAGTAGTATTCATCCCAAAATCGACAAGAACACAGATACGCAGTATTTT
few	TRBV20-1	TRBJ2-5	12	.	CSASPVRETQYF	TGCAGTGCTAGTCCGGTCCGAGAGACCCAGTACTTC
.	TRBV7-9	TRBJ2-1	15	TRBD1	CASSEQGAFYNEQFF	TGTGCCAGCAGCGAACAGGGGGCCTTCTACAATGAGCAGTTCTTC
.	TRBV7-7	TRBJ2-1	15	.	CASSPVPSGYNEQFF	TGTGCCAGCAGCCCAGTCCCTTCGGGCTACAATGAGCAGTTCTTC
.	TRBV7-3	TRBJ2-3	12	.	CASSYIGDTQYF	TGTGCCAGCAGCTATATCGGCGATACGCAGTATTTT
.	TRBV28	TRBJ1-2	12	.	CASSLLGDGYTF	TGTGCCAGCAGTTTATTGGGGGATGGCTACACCTTC
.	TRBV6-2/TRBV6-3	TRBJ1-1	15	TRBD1	CASRVGGAAETEAFF	TGTGCCAGCAGGGTAGGGGGCGCGGCGGAAACTGAAGCTTTCTTT
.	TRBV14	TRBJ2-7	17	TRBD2	CASSQDDWTSRAYEQYF	TGTGCCAGCAGCCAAGACGACTGGACTAGCAGAGCCTACGAGCAGTACTTC
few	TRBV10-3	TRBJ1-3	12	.	CAIRQTGNTIYF	TGTGCCATCAGGCAGACTGGAAACACCATATATTTT
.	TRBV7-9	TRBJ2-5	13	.	CASNAGEFGTQYF	TGTGCCAGCAATGCAGGGGAGTTTGGGACCCAGTACTTC
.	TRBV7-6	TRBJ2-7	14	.	CASSLGLGTYEQYF	TGTGCCAGCAGCTTAGGTCTAGGCACCTACGAGCAGTACTTC
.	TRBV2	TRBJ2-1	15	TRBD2	CASSLAGVTYNEQFF	TGTGCCAGCAGCCTAGCGGGAGTGACCTACAATGAGCAGTTCTTC
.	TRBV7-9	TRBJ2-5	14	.	CASSFSTRQETQYF	TGTGCCAGCAGCTTTAGTACGCGACAAGAGACCCAGTACTTC
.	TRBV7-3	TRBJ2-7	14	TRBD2	CASSLGTSGSEQYF	TGTGCCAGCAGCCTAGGGACTAGCGGGAGCGAGCAGTACTTC
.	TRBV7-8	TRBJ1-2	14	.	CASSLEGSNYGYTF	TGTGCCAGCAGCTTAGAAGGGTCTAACTATGGCTACACCTTC
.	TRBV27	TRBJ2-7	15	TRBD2	CASSPWAGGAYEQYF	TGTGCCAGCAGTCCCTGGGCGGGGGGAGCCTACGAGCAGTACTTC